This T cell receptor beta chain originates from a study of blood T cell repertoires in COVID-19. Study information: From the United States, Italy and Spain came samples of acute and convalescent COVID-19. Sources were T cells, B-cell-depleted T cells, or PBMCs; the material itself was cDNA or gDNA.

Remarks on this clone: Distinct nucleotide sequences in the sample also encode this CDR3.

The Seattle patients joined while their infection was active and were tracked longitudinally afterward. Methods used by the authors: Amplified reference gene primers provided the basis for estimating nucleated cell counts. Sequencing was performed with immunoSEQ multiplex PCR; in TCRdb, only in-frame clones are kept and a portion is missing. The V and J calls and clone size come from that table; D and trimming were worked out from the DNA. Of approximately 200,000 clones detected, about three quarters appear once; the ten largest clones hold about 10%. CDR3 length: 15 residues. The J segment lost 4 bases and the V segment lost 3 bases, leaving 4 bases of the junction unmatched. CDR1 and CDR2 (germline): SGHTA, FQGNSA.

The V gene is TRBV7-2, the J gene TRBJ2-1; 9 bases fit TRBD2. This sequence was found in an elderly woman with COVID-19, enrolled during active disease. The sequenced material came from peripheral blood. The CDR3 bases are TGTGCCAGCAGCTTGGGGCTAGCGGGGTACAATGAGCAGTTCTTC. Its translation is CASSLGLAGYNEQFF.